There are a few counts of the clone carrying this T cell receptor (beta chain). Its target is not known. The source of the sample is a study of vaccination and CD4 T cells after COVID-19. Sample treatment: roughly ten-day PBMC culture with coronavirus spike peptide pools or control peptides (ViraFEST assay). General study results and limits: Relatively few convalescent patients and no early post-infection timepoints were analyzed.

Sequenced with the Oncomine TCR Beta short-read assay was DNA taken from cultured CD4+ T cells. Genomic DNA was isolated from cultured CD4+ T cells. TCRdb independently ran MiXCR on the PCR reads; one entry per CDR3 protein. In the table there are 20,000 to 30,000 distinct CDR3 sequences, approximately 64% of which are singletons. CDR1 is DFQATT and CDR2 is SNEGSKA in the germline V gene (reference sequence). CDR3 length: 12 amino acids. V was shortened by 3 bases and J by 6 bases, with 10 bases between the two germline ends. This sequence originates from a human donor who received a COVID-19 vaccine. The rearrangement uses TRBV20-1 and TRBJ2-3; D is uncertain. The input for sequencing was CD4+ T cells from blood, cultured in vitro, taken after SARS-CoV-2 vaccination. The CDR3 sequence is CSASLTADTQYF. CDR3 DNA sequence: TGCAGTGCTAGCTTGACCGCCGATACGCAGTATTTT.